Sequencing of this T cell receptor (beta chain) was carried out in a study of circulating tumor DNA in untreated peripheral T-cell lymphoma. Study-wide results and limits: In about 72% of patients, tumor-specific clonotypes were identified.

CDR1 and CDR2 (germline): MNHGY, SAAAGT. The CDR3 length is 13 residues. Details on this clone: Its antigen remains unknown. Sequence at one end of the junction differs from germline and may be a read error.

Before treatment, baseline tumor tissue was collected for sequencing. Data came from immunoSEQ multiplex PCR; TCRdb stores just in-frame clones and leaves some out. The sample gives roughly 9,000 clones, about 82% of which show up once; about 2.1% is in the top ten. The rearrangement uses TRBV6-8 and TRBJ2-7; D is perhaps TRBD1 (5 bases). Material: tumor tissue. This TCR was sampled from a human donor with peripheral T-cell lymphoma. CDR3 loop: CAISSDNSYEQYF. The CDR3 DNA reads as TGTGCCATCAGTTCGGACAACTCCTACGAGCAGTACTTC.